The entry below describes one TCR beta chain. No antigen is known for it. V is clipped by 7 bases and J by 4 bases, and the sequence between their germline boundaries is 22 bases long. Taken from the germline V gene (reference sequence), the CDR1 and CDR2 loops are GTSNPN and SVGIG. The CDR3 contains 15 residues, cysteine and phenylalanine counted. Of all the DNA, just the CDR3 is kept, 45 bases in frame from base 1. The data are from a study of cytomegalovirus exposure and HLA in healthy donors (dated by TCRdb to about 2017). In the study overall: According to an earlier analysis of 550 to 750 of the donors, about 179 million T cells yielded 117 million unique TCR beta sequences and more than 250 Gb of sequence data. Donor age, sex, ethnicity and CMV serostatus were compiled together with the repertoire data. In addition to the first cohort of about 650 subjects, a separate validation cohort of about 120 different subjects was used. Class I and class II HLA loci were covered by the typing at four-digit resolution. All discovery cohort repertoires had been generated on a single sequencing platform. Because of strong linkage in the cohort, roughly five DR-DQ haplotypes were treated as single units for association and clustering. An early release that covered about 600 HLA-typed donors contained approximately 300 gigabases of sequencing data and tens of millions of unique TCR sequences. The study combined high-throughput TCR immunosequencing, statistical association of individual TCRs with disease status, and machine learning to predict cytomegalovirus infection status. The genetic ancestry cluster associated with self-reported Caucasian donors included around 76% of the roughly 360 genotyped donors. Among about 370 genotyped donors of the cohort, an average of around 240,000 unique TCR beta nucleotide sequences was sequenced per donor, of which roughly 18% were non-productive. To study patterns of TCR occurrence, a later analysis re-analyzed previously published TCR beta repertoires from several hundred donors and added high-resolution HLA genotyping. Rather than using new phenotypic data, the later analysis identified candidate immune exposures from TCR beta sequences and from how often those sequences occurred across donors. The number of donors typed differed by locus, with 629-630 for A, B, C, DRB1 and DQB1, around 500 for DQA1, 600 to 610 for DPA1, and approximately 470 for DPB1. The study aimed to test whether cataloging public T cell receptors could reveal signatures of past pathogen exposure. In an earlier analysis of a few hundred of the donors, high-throughput TCR beta sequencing was used to judge whether each TCR beta V gene segment behaved as functional or pseudogenic. In a later genetic analysis, genome-wide SNP genotypes for about 55% of the 666 donors were used, and that subset was treated as a discovery cohort. The study profiled the T cell repertoires of fewer than 850 subjects by immunosequencing and related them to cytomegalovirus serostatus.

Here is what the overall study found, with its caveats: A cluster of highly shared sequence variants was judged likely to represent a technical artifact of the sequencing pipeline. The authors suggested that the approach could potentially be extended to other disease states and immunological phenotypes. When HLA alleles, especially DR and DQ, strongly co-occurred, TCR associations were difficult to assign to individual alleles. In a later genetic analysis, a missense DCLRE1C variant was associated with V-gene and J-gene trimming of TCR beta chains, and the association was replicated in an independent cohort. A later analysis found that HLA-associated TCR beta chains were more clonally expanded and had lower generation probabilities than equally common non-associated chains. In a later analysis, more than 15,000 TCR beta sequences were associated with specific HLA alleles at a false discovery rate of 0.05. The classifier was reported to diagnose cytomegalovirus status with high specificity and sensitivity in both the original cohort and the validation cohort. In an earlier analysis of under 600 of the donors, most TCR beta V segments were observed in productive rearrangements about 87% or about 30% of the time, broadly matching IMGT annotations. Most TCR sequences were observed very rarely across donors, whereas some public TCRs were present in many individuals. A later analysis found that most CMV-associated TCR beta chains appeared HLA-restricted, with HLA associations seemingly driven largely by CMV exposure. Several of the top co-occurrence clusters appeared to be linked to parvovirus B19, influenza, CMV and Epstein-Barr virus, according to a later analysis. Roughly uniform sequencing depth across donors was assumed in presence/absence analyses, although this assumption may not hold. Because HLA typing was missing for some donors at each locus, association tests included only the typed subset. Compared with the 666-donor mean, donors in an Asian-associated ancestry cluster had fewer N-insertions in productive TCRs, according to a later genetic analysis. CMV serostatus was the only immune exposure information available for the cohort. A later analysis found that TCR association rates varied across HLA loci, with DRB1 alleles showing the most associated TCRs and HLA-C alleles the fewest. Correlated functional status among segregating V segments might reflect linkage disequilibrium, but an unknown experimental factor could not be ruled out. Because counts were too low, about 18 rarely observed V segments, including chromosome 9 orphons, were left out of the earlier analysis of a few hundred of the donors. The study gave a list of roughly 150 TCR beta chains associated with cytomegalovirus. In vitro tests confirmed that a few of the cytomegalovirus-associated TCR beta chains recognize cytomegalovirus antigens. Some IMGT-functional V segments, including TRBV6-2 and TRBV6-3, could not be told apart with the 87-base-pair reads, so those segments were excluded. In this cohort, only TCR beta chains were sequenced, and detectable features were limited by the absence of alpha or paired-chain data. A further reported finding was that TCR beta sequences accurately predicted the HLA-A and HLA-B alleles for most subjects in the first cohort.

The cohort consisted of hundreds of healthy bone marrow donors. At the time of sampling, every cohort member was nominally healthy, though immune exposures that went unrecorded were likely present. The donor was CMV seropositive and was included in the group of 250 to 300 seropositive cohort members. Each donor provided a peripheral blood sample, and peripheral blood mononuclear cells were used for TCR beta sequencing. The Qiagen DNeasy Blood Extraction Kit was used to extract genomic DNA from the blood cell samples. Libraries came from the immunoSEQ multiplex PCR assay. For the multiplex PCR, a mixture combining 60 forward primers for TCR Vbeta segments and 13 reverse primers for TCR Jbeta segments was used. The CDR3 region of rearranged TCR beta genes was amplified from genomic DNA by a multiplex PCR assay. The amplified TCR beta libraries were sequenced on the Illumina HiSeq System as 87-base-pair reads. The authors processed their data as follows. Across the roughly 670 repertoires, a later analysis counted approximately 75 million unique TCR beta chains, about 10 million of which were shared by at least two donors. To remove PCR and sequencing errors, raw reads were error-corrected and collapsed into unique sequences using a nearest-neighbor algorithm that merged closely related sequences. Alignment of CDR3 sequences to IMGT reference sequences was used to assign V, D and J gene segments. For a sequence to be retained, a match of at least six nucleotides was required to both a V gene segment and a J gene segment. Rearrangements were classified as productive when the CDR3 lacked stop codons and remained in frame with V and J, and all other rearrangements were classified as non-productive. Following IMGT convention, CDR3 was defined as the stretch from the second conserved V-encoded cysteine up to the conserved J-encoded phenylalanine. Sequences without an unambiguous match to a single V gene segment were excluded from the earlier analysis of about 600 of the donors. In an earlier analysis of several hundred of the donors, V segments were called functional above 56.7% productive rearrangements and were called segregating when the between-donor standard deviation exceeded 5%. To diagnose cytomegalovirus status from the catalog of TCR beta chain sequences, a statistical classification framework was built. In a later analysis, V and J genes were assigned by comparing TCR nucleotide sequences against IMGT/GENE-DB human TR gene sequences. Using the TCRdist pipeline, a later analysis assigned CDR3 sequences along with most-parsimonious VDJ recombination scenarios. In a later analysis, every TCR beta chain was defined by the combination of its CDR3 amino acid sequence and its V-gene family, and reads without a unique V-gene family were dropped. A later analysis removed 592 highly shared, low-generation-probability nucleotide sequences to deal with suspected cross-contamination and a sequencing artifact. For each public chain, a later analysis derived a clonal expansion index from normalized ranks of inferred template counts within each repertoire. In a later analysis, generation probabilities were computed using a VDJ recombination model fitted to out-of-frame rearrangements, and the results were checked against IGoR. In a later analysis, hypergeometric tests were used to score TCR-TCR, TCR-HLA and TCR-CMV co-occurrence, with a repertoire-size bias correction applied to TCR pairs. To estimate false discovery rates, a later analysis permuted the HLA or CMV assignments 20 times. In a later analysis, co-occurring TCRs were grouped using DBSCAN, with TCRdist sequence similarity added in when clustering inside HLA-allele-positive subsets. Repertoires with fewer than 30,000 or more than 120,000 public chains were left out of co-occurrence clustering, as were about 5 repertoires with anomalous nucleotide sharing. TCRdb provides this immuneACCESS table in a form limited to in-frame rearrangements. Some clones are lacking; in checked studies, under half of them reflect an unresolved V gene, and why the rest are absent is not known. V, J and clone size are taken as reported in that table, and D and trimming were inferred from the DNA itself. This sample's table lists around 110,000 clones. The ten largest clonotypes hold 5.5% to 8% of the sample.

The receptor's source is a man aged 40-49 years in good health and CMV-seropositive. The source material was PBMCs. This chain is built from TRBV30 and TRBJ1-1; TRBD1 is perhaps the D gene, given 5 matching bases. The base sequence is TGTGCCTCCACACAACGGGTGGCAGGGTTCACTGAAGCTTTCTTT. This is translated as CASTQRVAGFTEAFF.